In its sample, the clone carrying this TCR beta chain was seen a few times. This record comes from a study of blood T cells in healthy people across ages. A second 7 to 11 cycle PCR used barcoded and J-beta primers. Researchers report that a template-switch adaptor with 12 random nucleotides tagged each cDNA molecule. TCRdb reanalysed the 5' RACE reads using MiXCR and keeps one entry per CDR3 protein. The table includes 1.5 million to 2 million distinct CDR3 sequences, just under 50% detected once. The sequencing input was blood. The receptor comes from a woman aged 40-49 years in good health.

CDR3 DNA sequence: TGTGCCAGCAGGCAAAACTCCGGGACAGGGGCTTCTGGGGCCAACGTCCTGACTTTC. Translated: CASRQNSGTGASGANVLTF. The chain recombines TRBV25-1 with TRBJ2-6; 10 bases line up with TRBD1. The ends lost 6 bases at V and 1 base at J; junction bases unmatched: 12. Looked up from germline, CDR1 is MGHDK and CDR2 is SYGVNS. The CDR3 extends over 19 amino acids.